The clone carrying this T cell receptor beta chain has just a few counts. Its antigen is unknown. The data were obtained in a study of blood T cells in healthy people across ages. Whole-study results and caveats: Unknown donor CMV status possibly confounded expanded clonotype changes.

A J-beta primer mix and a sample-barcoded 5' primer were used in a second PCR of roughly 6 to 12 cycles. TCRdb re-analysed the 5' RACE reads in MiXCR, keeping a single row per CDR3 protein. The sample records approximately 960,000 distinct CDR3 sequences, 25% to 35% being singletons. The same data also went into a second study, on T cells of mothers and their children.

The sequencing input was blood. This sequence was found in a woman aged 40 to 49 in good health.

CDR3 region: CASSYRLGGANVLTF. The CDR3 nucleotides are TGTGCCAGCAGCTACCGTCTTGGTGGGGCCAACGTCCTGACTTTC. The J gene is TRBJ2-6, the V gene TRBV7-2; D unclear. In germline, CDR1 is SGHTA, CDR2 FQGNSA. Trimming took off 4 bases at V and 3 bases at J, with 10 bases between the two ends. This CDR3 region has 15 residues.